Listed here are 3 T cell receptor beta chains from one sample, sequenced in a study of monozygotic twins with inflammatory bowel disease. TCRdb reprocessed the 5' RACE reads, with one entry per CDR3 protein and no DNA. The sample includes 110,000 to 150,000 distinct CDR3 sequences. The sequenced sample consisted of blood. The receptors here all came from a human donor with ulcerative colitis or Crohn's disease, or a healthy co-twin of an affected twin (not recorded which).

This CDR3 reads CASSWLGLGATNEKLFF. The gene calls are TRBV5-4 and TRBJ1-4. The germline V gene has CDR1 SGHNT and CDR2 YYREEE (reference sequence). There are 17 residues in the CDR3.

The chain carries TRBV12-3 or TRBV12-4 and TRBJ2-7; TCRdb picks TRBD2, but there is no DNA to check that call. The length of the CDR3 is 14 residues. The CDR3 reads CASSPPSGHYEQYF.

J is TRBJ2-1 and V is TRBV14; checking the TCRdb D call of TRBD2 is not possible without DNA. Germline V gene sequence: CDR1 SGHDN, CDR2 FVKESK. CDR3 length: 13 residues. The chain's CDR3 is CASSPSGLVGQFF.